These T cell receptor beta chains were read from a single sample in a study of shared clonotypes between healthy human individuals. Using immunoSEQ multiplex PCR, the repertoire was profiled, and TCRdb retains in-frame clones only, with some absent. The sample lists roughly 2.6 million clones; approximately 90% were seen once. Material for sequencing was naive CD4+ T cells sorted from blood. The receptors shown here come from a man younger than 35 in good health. CDR3s include the opening cysteine and the closing phenylalanine or tryptophan. Each record gives: CDR3 length, D gene, V gene, clone size, J gene, CDR3 DNA, CDR3 protein. D genes are given only for firm matches. Clone size is shown for a subset of rows, as once, few, many or a class of expanded clone.

>11|.|TRBV28|few|TRBJ2-7
TGTGCCAGCCGTAGCTCCTACGAGCAGTACTTC
CASRSSYEQYF
>12|TRBD1|TRBV30|.|TRBJ2-7
TGTGCCTGGAGTAACAGGGGGCACGAGCAGTACTTC
CAWSNRGHEQYF
>14|.|TRBV6-5|.|TRBJ1-2
TGTGCCAGCAGTTATCGGCAGGGAACCTATGGCTACACCTTC
CASSYRQGTYGYTF
>15|.|TRBV5-8|.|TRBJ1-1
TGTGCCAGCAGCTTGGTTATGGGTAGCTGGGCTGAAGCTTTCTTT
CASSLVMGSWAEAFF
>15|TRBD1|TRBV6-1|.|TRBJ1-2
TGTGCCAGCAGTTCCGGGACAGGGAATAACTATGGCTACACCTTC
CASSSGTGNNYGYTF
>12|.|TRBV7-9|.|TRBJ1-3
TGTGCCAACCCGGACAGTCTAAACACCATATATTTT
CANPDSLNTIYF
>14|.|TRBV6-4|.|TRBJ1-1
TGTGCCAGCAACTCGGACAGTCTGAACACTGAAGCTTTCTTT
CASNSDSLNTEAFF
>15|.|TRBV10-1|.|TRBJ2-3
TGCGCCAGCAGTGAACGCGGGACTAGCACAGATACGCAGTATTTT
CASSERGTSTDTQYF
>18|TRBD2|TRBV27|once|TRBJ2-1
TGTGCCAGCAGTTCTAGCGGGGGGGCCCCCAAGAACTACAATGAGCAGTTCTTC
CASSSSGGAPKNYNEQFF
>15|.|TRBV5-1|.|TRBJ1-6
TGCGCCAGCAGCTCCCTGGACTCAATCAATTCACCCCTCCACTTT
CASSSLDSINSPLHF
>14|TRBD1|TRBV18|.|TRBJ2-1
TGTGCCAGCTCCCGAGAGACAGGGGACCCCGAGCAGTTCTTC
CASSRETGDPEQFF
>16|TRBD2|TRBV9|.|TRBJ2-2
TGTGCCAGCAGCGTTCGGGCTATGGGAGGGGCCGGGGAGCTGTTTTTT
CASSVRAMGGAGELFF
>15|.|TRBV28|.|TRBJ2-3
TGTGCCAGCACTACCTCCAAGAGGATCACAGATACGCAGTATTTT
CASTTSKRITDTQYF
>16|TRBD2|TRBV18|.|TRBJ2-1
TGTGCCAGCTCACTTCTGGCCGGAGGGACTAGCTATGAGCAGTTCTTC
CASSLLAGGTSYEQFF
>14|TRBD1|TRBV30|.|TRBJ1-4
TGTGCCTGGGGCAGGGACAGGCGCAATGAAAAACTGTTTTTT
CAWGRDRRNEKLFF
>13|.|TRBV7-3|.|TRBJ1-1
TGTGCCAGCAGCTTAGGGAGGAACACTGAAGCTTTCTTT
CASSLGRNTEAFF
>15|.|TRBV6-5|.|TRBJ1-1
TGTGCCAGCAGGAGGACCTATACCATGAACACTGAAGCTTTCTTT
CASRRTYTMNTEAFF
>15|TRBD2|TRBV7-2|.|TRBJ2-7
TGTGCCAGCAGCTTAGCTGCGGGAGGGTCCTACGAGCAGTACTTC
CASSLAAGGSYEQYF
>16|.|TRBV27|.|TRBJ1-4
TGTGCCAGCAGTTTATCGCCAAGTGGGCGGAATGAAAAACTGTTTTTT
CASSLSPSGRNEKLFF
>12|.|TRBV6-1|.|TRBJ2-7
TGTGCCAGCAGACCCAGCTCCTACGAGCAGTACTTC
CASRPSSYEQYF
>17|TRBD2|TRBV7-9|.|TRBJ2-7
TGTGCCAGCAGCCTAGCCCCCCCTAGCGGGGTTTCCTACGAGCAGTACTTC
CASSLAPPSGVSYEQYF
>16|TRBD2|TRBV7-9|.|TRBJ2-5
TGTGCCAGCAGCTTAGGCGGCCTAGCGGGAGGTGAGACCCAGTACTTC
CASSLGGLAGGETQYF
>15|.|TRBV6-5|.|TRBJ2-7
TGTGCCAGCAGTTACTCTATCGGGGCCGCCTACGAGCAGTACTTC
CASSYSIGAAYEQYF
>12|.|TRBV6-6|.|TRBJ1-5
TGTGCCAGCAGTTACGAGGGACAGCCCCAGCATTTT
CASSYEGQPQHF
>13|.|TRBV6-6|.|TRBJ2-3
TGTGCCAGCACTATTCCGGGGCGAGATACGCAGTATTTT
CASTIPGRDTQYF
>14|.|TRBV19|.|TRBJ2-5
TGTGCCAGTAGTATCTCGATCATCCAAGAGACCCAGTACTTC
CASSISIIQETQYF
>14|TRBD1|TRBV2|.|TRBJ1-6
TGTGCCAGTAGACAGGGGGACTATAATTCACCCCTCCACTTT
CASRQGDYNSPLHF
>12|TRBD1|TRBV29-1|.|TRBJ1-4
TGCAGCGGCCGGGACAGCTCTGAAAAACTGTTTTTT
CSGRDSSEKLFF
>12|.|TRBV5-1|once|TRBJ2-3
TGCGCCAGCAGCTTGGTCATTGGTACGCAGTATTTT
CASSLVIGTQYF
>13|.|TRBV5-1|.|TRBJ1-2
TGCGCCAGCAGCTTGGATGGCAGGTCCGGCTACACCTTC
CASSLDGRSGYTF
>14|.|TRBV5-8|.|TRBJ1-5
TGTGCCAGCAGCTTATCGGACGCCCTTGGGGCCCAGCATTTT
CASSLSDALGAQHF
>14|.|TRBV6-1|.|TRBJ1-2
TGTGCCAGCAGTGAAGCGTGGCAGGACTATGGCTACACCTTC
CASSEAWQDYGYTF
>11|.|TRBV20-1|.|TRBJ2-7
TGCAGTGCTAGCTTACAAACCGAGCAGTACTTC
CSASLQTEQYF
>15|.|TRBV5-8|.|TRBJ1-6
TGTGCCAGCAGCTTGTGGACAGCAGATAATTCACCCCTCCACTTT
CASSLWTADNSPLHF
>14|.|TRBV28|.|TRBJ2-7
TGTGCCAGCAGTTTAGGCCGGAGCTCCTACGAGCAGTACTTC
CASSLGRSSYEQYF
>14|.|TRBV7-2|.|TRBJ1-3
TGTGCCAGCAGCCCGGACCGCTTAGGAAACACCATATATTTT
CASSPDRLGNTIYF
>16|.|TRBV28|once|TRBJ1-5
TGTGCCAGCAGTTTGGGGGGGAATGGGGTCTACCAGCCCCAGCATTTT
CASSLGGNGVYQPQHF